One sample yielded the 21 T cell receptor beta chains listed below, sequenced in a study of T cell changes during pregnancy in multiple sclerosis. Method: immunoSEQ multiplex PCR; TCRdb's copy keeps in-frame clones and lacks some. The sample lists approximately 100,000 clones, 75% to 95% occurring once. This material consisted of peripheral blood, taken before pregnancy. Source of these receptors: a female donor with multiple sclerosis, enrolled in a pregnancy study.

The J gene is TRBJ1-6, the V gene TRBV2, with D unclear. V gave up 6 bases and J gave up 5 bases, with 5 bases separating them. Germline V gene sequence: CDR1 SNHLY, CDR2 FYNNEI. The CDR3 totals 12 residues. The CDR3 DNA sequence: TGTGCCAGCAGACTTAATAATTCACCCCTCCACTTT. This gives the protein CASRLNNSPLHF.

This clone has a handful of counts. The CDR3 region is CAWRAGGTEAFF. Here the CDR3 DNA reads TGTGCCTGGAGGGCAGGGGGCACTGAAGCTTTCTTT. The genes are TRBV30 and TRBJ1-1; TRBD1 agrees at 7 bases. V lost 3 bases to trimming and J lost 4 bases; unmatched junction nucleotides: 2. The CDR3 runs to 12 residues. Germline CDR1 and CDR2: GTSNPN and SVGIG (reference sequence).

The chain is built from TRBV7-9 and TRBJ1-1, with D unresolved. Germline V gene sequence: CDR1 SEHNR, CDR2 FQNEAQ (reference sequence). The germline V and J ends were trimmed by 1 base and 1 base, with 7 bases remaining between them. This CDR3 is built from 14 residues. Here the CDR3 reads CASSLELSNTEAFF. DNA for the CDR3: TGTGCCAGCAGCTTAGAACTGTCGAACACTGAAGCTTTCTTT.

This chain links TRBV7-2 with TRBJ1-2; TRBD1 matches 10 bases. The J segment lost 8 bases and the V segment lost 1 base, leaving 7 bases of the junction unmatched. This CDR3 has 15 residues. Germline V lookup: CDR1 SGHTA, CDR2 FQGNSA. CDR3 in amino acids: CASSLGDRGRWGYTF. The CDR3 DNA is TGTGCCAGCAGCTTAGGGGACAGGGGACGTTGGGGCTACACCTTC. Looking up the rest from reference TRBV7-2 and TRBJ1-2 gives the full variable domain: GAGVSQSPSNKVTEKGKDVELRCDPISGHTALYWYRQSLGQGLEFLIYFQGNSAPDKSGLPSDRFSAERTGGSVSTLTIQRTQQEDSAVYLCASSLGDRGRWGYTFGSGTRLTVV.

The genes are TRBV7-3 and TRBJ2-7; D perhaps matches TRBD1 (5 bases). V lost 4 bases to trimming and J lost 3 bases, with 10 bases between them. The CDR3 contains 13 residues. Germline CDR1 reads SGHTA; CDR2 reads FQGTGA. The CDR3 here is CASSSDSNYEQYF. Written as DNA, the CDR3 is TGTGCCAGCAGCTCAGACAGCAACTACGAGCAGTACTTC.

V usage is TRBV19 and J usage is TRBJ2-5, with TRBD1 matching 8 bases. This CDR3 spans 15 amino acids. Germline V gene lookup returns CDR1 LNHDA and CDR2 SQIVND (reference sequence). The junction had 5 bases not matched to a gene; V was cut back by 3 bases and J by 2 bases. CDR3 bases: TGTGCCAGTAGTATTGGGACAGGTAATCAAGAGACCCAGTACTTC. Its translation: CASSIGTGNQETQYF.

A word on this clone: Other DNA sequences from this sample encode an identical CDR3 as well. The chain couples TRBV9 to TRBJ1-2; no definite D call. Per the germline V gene, CDR1 is SGDLS and CDR2 is YYNGEE. The CDR3 loop spans 11 amino acids. V was trimmed by 3 bases and J by 4 bases, leaving 4 bases between them. CDR3 nucleotide sequence: TGTGCCAGCAGCGCTGTCTATGGCTACACCTTC. The encoded protein is CASSAVYGYTF.

The chain employs TRBV5-8 and TRBJ1-2; TRBD1 matches at 7 bases. The CDR3 loop spans 16 amino acids. Germline V lookup: CDR1 SGHTS, CDR2 YDEGEE. V lost 0 bases to trimming and J lost 4 bases; unmatched junction nucleotides: 9. Here the CDR3 reads CASSLGRDSRFYGYTF. The CDR3 region has the DNA TGTGCCAGCAGCTTGGGCCGGGACAGCCGATTCTATGGCTACACCTTC. Looking up the rest from reference TRBV5-8 and TRBJ1-2 gives the full variable domain: EAGVTQSPTHLIKTRGQQATLRCSPISGHTSVYWYQQALGLGLQFLLWYDEGEERNRGNFPPRFSGRQFPNYSSELNVNALELEDSALYLCASSLGRDSRFYGYTFGSGTRLTVV.

V usage is TRBV6-5 and J usage is TRBJ1-6, with D maybe TRBD1 (5 bases). Germline V gene sequence: CDR1 MNHEY, CDR2 SVGAGI. The CDR3 sequence is 13 residues long. V dropped 6 bases and J dropped 8 bases, with 11 bases sitting between them. CDR3 coding DNA: TGTGCCAGCAGCCGACAGATCTATTCACCCCTCCACTTT. Amino acid sequence: CASSRQIYSPLHF.

The genes are TRBV5-4 and TRBJ2-3; no clear D. V lost 0 bases and J 0 bases, leaving 8 bases between the germline ends. The CDR3 length is 15 residues. Per germline, CDR1 SGHNT and CDR2 YYREEE (reference sequence). Here the CDR3 DNA reads TGTGCCAGCAGCTTGGGGGCGATTAGCACAGATACGCAGTATTTT. Encoded protein: CASSLGAISTDTQYF.

Worth noting for this clone: The junction does not match germline at one end; this may be a read error. The CDR3 spells CASSLAGGRHEQYF. The DNA of the CDR3 is TGTGCCAGCAGTTTAGCGGGAGGGCGCCACGAGCAGTACTTC. The chain carries TRBV7-9 and TRBJ2-7; 11 nucleotides agree with TRBD2. In germline, CDR1 is SEHNR, CDR2 FQNEAQ (reference sequence). The CDR3 spans 14 residues.

The V gene is TRBV7-6, the J gene TRBJ2-1; 9 bases are shared with TRBD1. This CDR3 is 16 amino acids long. Germline-derived CDR1 and CDR2 are SGHVS and FNYEAQ. J was trimmed by 7 bases and V by 0 bases; bases with no gene match: 7. CDR3 sequence reads: CASSLAGDRGSNEQFF. CDR3 nucleotides: TGTGCCAGCAGCTTAGCAGGCGACAGGGGGAGTAATGAGCAGTTCTTC.

The rearrangement links TRBV7-2 to TRBJ2-1; 8 bases align to TRBD2. After removal of 5 bases from V and 10 bases from J, the junction contained 13 bases not matched to a gene. Germline V CDR1 and CDR2: SGHTA, FQGNSA. The CDR3 contains 15 residues. The CDR3 nucleotides are TGTGCCAGCAGCATGGGATCGGGGGGGGGCAGGGAGCAGTTCTTC. It translates to CASSMGSGGGREQFF.

The chain couples TRBV11-2 to TRBJ2-5; perhaps TRBD2 as D (6 bases). With 4 bases removed from V and 1 base from J, the gap between germline ends came to 10 bases. Per germline, CDR1 SGHAT and CDR2 FQNNGV. The CDR3 length is 14 residues. The DNA of the CDR3 is TGTGCCAGCAGCTCCCCGGGACTCCAAGAGACCCAGTACTTC. Translating gives CASSSPGLQETQYF.

V usage is TRBV6-5 and J usage is TRBJ2-1; 7 bases are a match to TRBD1. Germline V lookup: CDR1 MNHEY, CDR2 SVGAGI. V lost 1 base and J lost 6; bases outside the gene matches: 6. The CDR3 is made up of 15 amino acids. CDR3 residues: CASSYFAGGLNEQFF. DNA of the CDR3: TGTGCCAGCAGTTACTTTGCAGGGGGTCTCAATGAGCAGTTCTTC.

The genes are TRBV5-6 and TRBJ1-3; D is perhaps TRBD1 (6 bases). V was clipped by 0 bases and J by 1 base, with 8 bases between them. Germline V lookup: CDR1 SGHDT, CDR2 YYEEEE. There are 15 residues in the CDR3. The CDR3: CASSLGRGSGNTIYF. In DNA, the CDR3 is TGTGCCAGCAGCTTGGGCAGGGGATCTGGAAACACCATATATTTT.

The chain couples TRBV4-3 to TRBJ1-4; 7 bases align to TRBD1. V lost 3 bases and J lost 7; bases outside the gene matches: 5. The CDR3 is made up of 14 amino acids. Germline V gene lookup returns CDR1 LGHNA and CDR2 YSLEER. The CDR3 DNA reads TGCGCCAGCAGCCACCGACAGGGAAGTGAAAAACTGTTTTTT. Translated, it gives CASSHRQGSEKLFF.

The chain has TRBV14 and TRBJ1-1; D is uncertain. This CDR3 contains 13 residues. The germline V gene has CDR1 SGHDN and CDR2 FVKESK. The ends were cut back, 0 bases at V and 5 bases at J, with 7 bases in the middle. Here the CDR3 reads CASSQDLRTEAFF. The CDR3 bases are TGTGCCAGCAGCCAAGATCTGAGGACTGAAGCTTTCTTT.

This chain connects TRBV2 to TRBJ1-4; no clear D gene. Germline V gene lookup returns CDR1 SNHLY and CDR2 FYNNEI. With 6 bases removed from V and 15 bases from J, the gap between germline ends came to 17 bases. This CDR3 is built from 12 residues. The CDR3: CASRQDAGRVFF. The CDR3 DNA reads TGTGCCAGCAGGCAGGATGCGGGGAGGGTGTTTTTT.

The chain combines TRBV9 with TRBJ2-7, with 9 positions matching TRBD1. V was clipped by 0 bases and J by 3 bases; unmatched bases: 13. This CDR3 has 18 amino acids. Germline CDR1 SGDLS, CDR2 YYNGEE. Written as DNA, the CDR3 is TGTGCCAGCAGCGTAGAATCCGGGGACAGGGAGGGGATCTACGAGCAGTACTTC. Protein sequence: CASSVESGDREGIYEQYF.

J is TRBJ2-7 and V is TRBV19, with a possible D match to TRBD2 (5 bases). Germline CDR1 is LNHDA and CDR2 is SQIVND (reference sequence). CDR3 length: 13 amino acids. V lost 11 bases and J 2 bases, leaving 16 bases between the germline ends. CDR3 loop: CACRRGPTYEQYF. CDR3 DNA sequence: TGTGCCTGCCGCCGGGGTCCTACCTACGAGCAGTACTTC.